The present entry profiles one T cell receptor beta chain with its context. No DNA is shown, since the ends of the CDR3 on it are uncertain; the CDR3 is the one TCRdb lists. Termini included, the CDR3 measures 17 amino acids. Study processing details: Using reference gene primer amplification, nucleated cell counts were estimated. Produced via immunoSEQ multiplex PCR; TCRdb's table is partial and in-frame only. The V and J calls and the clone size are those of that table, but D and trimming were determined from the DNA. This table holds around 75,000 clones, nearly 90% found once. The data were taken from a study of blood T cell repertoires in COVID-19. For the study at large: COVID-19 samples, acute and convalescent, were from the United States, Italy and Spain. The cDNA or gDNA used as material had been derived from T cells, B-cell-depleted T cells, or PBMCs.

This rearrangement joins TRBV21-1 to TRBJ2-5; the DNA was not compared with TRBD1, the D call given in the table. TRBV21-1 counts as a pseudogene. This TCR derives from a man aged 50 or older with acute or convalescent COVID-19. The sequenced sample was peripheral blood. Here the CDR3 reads CASSKAVGTGADETQYF.